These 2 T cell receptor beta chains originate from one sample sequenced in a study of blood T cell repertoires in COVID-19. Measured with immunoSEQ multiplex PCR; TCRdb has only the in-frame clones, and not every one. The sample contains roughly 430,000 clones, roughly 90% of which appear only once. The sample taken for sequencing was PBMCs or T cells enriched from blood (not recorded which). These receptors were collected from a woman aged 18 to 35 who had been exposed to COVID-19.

The CDR3 region has the DNA TGTGCCACCAGCAGCCTCTTTGGGACAGGGGGCAACACTGAAGCTTTCTTT. This encodes CATSSLFGTGGNTEAFF. The chain couples TRBV15 to TRBJ1-1; 12 bases align to TRBD1. The CDR3 has 17 residues. In germline, CDR1 is LNHNV, CDR2 YYDKDF (reference sequence). V shed 3 bases and J 2 bases; nucleotides not matched to a gene: 7.

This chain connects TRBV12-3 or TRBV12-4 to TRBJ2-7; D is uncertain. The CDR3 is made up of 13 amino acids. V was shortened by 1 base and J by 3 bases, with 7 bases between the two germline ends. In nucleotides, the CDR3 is TGTGCCAGCAGTTTAGAATTCCTCTACGAGCAGTACTTC. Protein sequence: CASSLEFLYEQYF.